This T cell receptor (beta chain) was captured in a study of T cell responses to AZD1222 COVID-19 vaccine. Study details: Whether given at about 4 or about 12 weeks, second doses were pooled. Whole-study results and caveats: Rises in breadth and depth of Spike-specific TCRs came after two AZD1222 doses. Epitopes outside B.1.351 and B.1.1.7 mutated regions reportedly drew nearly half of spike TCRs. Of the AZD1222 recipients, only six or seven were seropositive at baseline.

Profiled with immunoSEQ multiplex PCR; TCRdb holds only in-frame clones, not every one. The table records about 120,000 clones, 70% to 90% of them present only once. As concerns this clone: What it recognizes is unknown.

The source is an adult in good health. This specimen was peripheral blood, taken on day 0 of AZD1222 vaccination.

The DNA for the CDR3 is TGCGCCAGCAGCCAAAGTCCTAGCGGCCAATACGAGCAGTACTTC. It yields the protein CASSQSPSGQYEQYF. V and J are TRBV4-1 and TRBJ2-7, with 7 bases that match TRBD2. Germline-derived CDR1 and CDR2 are MGHRA and YSYEKL. Trimming took 2 bases from V and 4 from J; bases not matched to a gene: 8. The CDR3 length is 15 residues.